The following is a T cell receptor (beta chain) sequence with its context. The antigen is unknown. These data originate in a study of cytomegalovirus exposure and HLA in healthy donors. Broader study findings: TRBV6-2, TRBV6-3 and some other V segments were excluded as indistinguishable.

The PCR contained 60 Vbeta and 13 Jbeta primers. The repertoire was sequenced with immunoSEQ multiplex PCR; TCRdb's copy has only in-frame clones and lacks some. The sample lists some 81,000 clones, 65% to 85% occurring once. Sampled while nominally healthy, donors likely had unrecorded immune exposures. The germline V gene has CDR1 MGHRA and CDR2 YSYEKL. Trimming shortened V by 6 bases and J by 2 bases, and 15 bases separated the two germline ends. This CDR3 is 15 amino acids long. Input material: PBMCs. This sequence joins TRBV4-1 and TRBJ2-3; weak D call: TRBD1 (6 bases). This sequence was found in a woman aged 40-49 years in good health and CMV-seropositive. The CDR3 spells CASRFRDTITDTQYF. For the CDR3, the DNA is TGCGCCAGCAGGTTCCGGGACACTATCACAGATACGCAGTATTTT.